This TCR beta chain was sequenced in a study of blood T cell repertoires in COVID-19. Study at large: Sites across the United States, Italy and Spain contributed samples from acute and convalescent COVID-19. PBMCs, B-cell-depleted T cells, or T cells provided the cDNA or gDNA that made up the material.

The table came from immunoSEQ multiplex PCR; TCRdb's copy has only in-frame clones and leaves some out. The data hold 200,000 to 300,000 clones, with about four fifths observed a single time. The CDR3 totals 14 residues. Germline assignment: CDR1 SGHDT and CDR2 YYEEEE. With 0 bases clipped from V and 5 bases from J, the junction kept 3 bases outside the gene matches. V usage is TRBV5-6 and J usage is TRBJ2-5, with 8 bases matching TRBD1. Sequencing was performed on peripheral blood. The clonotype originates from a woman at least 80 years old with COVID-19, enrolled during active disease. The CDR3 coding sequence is TGTGCCAGCAGCTTGGCAGGGGGCGCGGAGACCCAGTACTTC. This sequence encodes CASSLAGGAETQYF.